Listed below are T cell receptor beta chains from one sample, sequenced in a study of human T cells and chemical hapten exposure. MiXCR, run by TCRdb on the RACE reads, gives a single entry per CDR3 protein. The data contain tens of thousands of distinct CDR3 sequences, over 7.5% of them singletons. The material sequenced was whole blood, taken in connection with sensitization to the hapten diphenylcyclopropenone (DPC). Receptors were obtained from a woman in her thirties or forties with alopecia areata. Some clones in this sample may be carry-over from other donors' samples. The conserved cysteine and the conserved F or W are not part of the CDR3 here. A D gene is named only where the DNA matches it firmly. Clone size is shown for a subset of rows, as once, few, many or a class of expanded clone.

d_call v_call clone_size cdr3_aa
- TRBV7-9 - ASSLAGEKNIQY
- TRBV7-3 many ASSDRDRLF
TRBD1 TRBV10-1 - ASSRSTGTGEMREQF
TRBD2 TRBV6-2/TRBV6-3 - ASSYPSSGDYNEQF
- TRBV6-2/TRBV6-3 many ASILGDINTEAF
- TRBV4-3 many ASSQAGGPREKLF
- TRBV7-8 many ASSSNQGDGYT
- TRBV18 few ASSRAGLHSNQPQH
- TRBV29-1 many SVTLLEVGVEAF
- TRBV19 many ASSIDWSRGPYEQY
- TRBV5-1 - ASSSSLGFPSSTDTQY
TRBD1 TRBV12-3/TRBV12-4 many ASSPQGAGNTIY
- TRBV5-8 - ASSFNRGNDRNPPQH
- TRBV5-6 many ASSWGGYGYT
TRBD1 TRBV6-2/TRBV6-3 many ASSPRQGPAGELF
- TRBV20-1 - SAAGPAGNTIY
TRBD1 TRBV10-3 many AILQGDGYT
- TRBV4-3 - ASSLLRTNTEAF
- TRBV4-2 many ASSQDGGDFQPQH
- TRBV12-3/TRBV12-4 - ASSPGRSNQPQH
- TRBV5-4 - ASSPPGRPGETQY
TRBD1 TRBV5-1 many ASSTIPGQGAGELF
- TRBV7-8 many ASSFTTPGTEAF
- TRBV5-4 many ASSLLGRQQGYT
- TRBV9 - ASSVSAADTQY
- TRBV4-2 many ASSQVGAQPQH
- TRBV6-6 few ASSYSGVAQVNSPLH
- TRBV18 many ASSPTDSYGYT
TRBD2 TRBV7-9 many ASSLTSGGGDTQY
- TRBV6-2/TRBV6-3 - ASSAVTDTQY
TRBD2 TRBV5-1 few ASSLSALAGALVNYEQY
- TRBV4-2 few ASSQDARGTEAF